Listed here is a single T cell receptor (beta chain). Produced via immunoSEQ multiplex PCR; TCRdb's table is partial and in-frame only. The table records 150,000 or so clones, about 82% of them present only once. The data derive from a study of cytomegalovirus exposure and HLA in healthy donors. Germline V gives CDR1 SGDLS, CDR2 YYNGEE. Trimming removed 1 base from V and 4 bases from J, with 8 bases in between. The CDR3 has 13 residues. The receptor was derived from a human donor in good health. What was sequenced was PBMCs. The chain couples TRBV9 to TRBJ1-2; D is uncertain. CDR3 region: CASSVRPGYGYTF. The CDR3, as DNA: TGTGCCAGCAGCGTAAGGCCGGGCTATGGCTACACCTTC.